The rows below give T cell receptor beta chains drawn from one sample of a study of blood T cell repertoires in COVID-19. This table comes from immunoSEQ multiplex PCR, and its TCRdb copy is limited to in-frame clones, with some not included. Of 68,000 or so clones in the sample, roughly 80% were seen once. The sequenced material came from peripheral blood. These receptors were obtained from a human donor in a cohort sampled during active COVID-19. CDR3s include the opening cysteine and the closing phenylalanine or tryptophan. The order of the fields is V gene, clone size, J gene, D gene, CDR3 protein, CDR3 DNA. A D gene is named only where the DNA matches it firmly. Only some rows state a clone size, as once, few, many or a class for expanded clones.

v_call: TRBV19
clone_size: -
j_call: TRBJ2-3
d_call: -
cdr3_aa: CASREFTGTDTQYF
cdr3_nt: TGTGCCAGTAGGGAGTTCACTGGCACAGATACGCAGTATTTT

v_call: TRBV21-1
clone_size: -
j_call: TRBJ2-2
d_call: -
cdr3_aa: CASSNKKRQGIGTGELFF
cdr3_nt: TGTGCCAGCAGCAACAAAAAAAGACAGGGGATCGGGACCGGGGAGCTGTTTTTT

v_call: TRBV3-1/TRBV3-2
clone_size: -
j_call: TRBJ1-2
d_call: -
cdr3_aa: CASSQVSGVGYTF
cdr3_nt: TGTGCCAGCAGCCAAGTATCAGGGGTTGGCTACACCTTC

v_call: TRBV6-6
clone_size: -
j_call: TRBJ2-7
d_call: -
cdr3_aa: CASSPSGDYEQYF
cdr3_nt: TGTGCCAGCAGTCCCTCGGGGGACTACGAGCAGTACTTC

v_call: TRBV18
clone_size: -
j_call: TRBJ1-1
d_call: -
cdr3_aa: CASSLDMNTEAFF
cdr3_nt: TGTGCCAGCTCCCTGGACATGAACACTGAAGCTTTCTTT

v_call: TRBV2
clone_size: once
j_call: TRBJ2-4
d_call: TRBD2
cdr3_aa: CASSAASGRNENIQYF
cdr3_nt: TGTGCCAGCAGTGCGGCTAGCGGGAGGAACGAAAACATTCAGTACTTC

v_call: TRBV7-2
clone_size: -
j_call: TRBJ2-2
d_call: TRBD2
cdr3_aa: CASSYTGGNTGELFF
cdr3_nt: TGTGCCAGCAGTTACACGGGGGGGAACACCGGGGAGCTGTTTTTT

v_call: TRBV11-2
clone_size: -
j_call: TRBJ1-5
d_call: -
cdr3_aa: CASSLAGSGQPQHF
cdr3_nt: TGTGCCAGCAGCTTAGCAGGGTCGGGTCAGCCCCAGCATTTT

v_call: TRBV9
clone_size: -
j_call: TRBJ1-1
d_call: TRBD1
cdr3_aa: CASSVTGQTNTEAFF
cdr3_nt: TGTGCCAGCAGCGTAACGGGACAGACGAACACTGAAGCTTTCTTT

v_call: TRBV18
clone_size: -
j_call: TRBJ1-5
d_call: -
cdr3_aa: CASSPRQGYQPQHF
cdr3_nt: TGTGCCAGCTCACCCCGCCAGGGTTACCAGCCCCAGCATTTT

v_call: TRBV6-2/TRBV6-3
clone_size: -
j_call: TRBJ2-3
d_call: TRBD2
cdr3_aa: CASSRLAGGTDTQYF
cdr3_nt: TGTGCCAGCAGTCGGCTAGCGGGGGGCACAGATACGCAGTATTTT

v_call: TRBV24-1
clone_size: once
j_call: TRBJ2-3
d_call: TRBD1
cdr3_aa: CATSDQGQGIDTQYF
cdr3_nt: TGTGCCACCAGTGACCAAGGACAGGGGATAGATACGCAGTATTTT

v_call: TRBV30
clone_size: -
j_call: TRBJ1-3
d_call: -
cdr3_aa: CAWSPGGNTIYF
cdr3_nt: TGTGCCTGGAGCCCCGGAGGTAACACCATATATTTT

v_call: TRBV27
clone_size: -
j_call: TRBJ2-5
d_call: -
cdr3_aa: CASSLGAGQETQYF
cdr3_nt: TGTGCCAGCAGTTTAGGGGCAGGACAAGAGACCCAGTACTTC

v_call: TRBV5-1
clone_size: once
j_call: TRBJ2-5
d_call: -
cdr3_aa: CASSFRVGETQYF
cdr3_nt: TGCGCCAGCAGCTTCAGGGTCGGAGAGACCCAGTACTTC

v_call: TRBV7-9
clone_size: few
j_call: TRBJ2-2
d_call: TRBD2
cdr3_aa: CASSSGSSGANTGELFF
cdr3_nt: TGTGCCAGCAGCTCAGGGTCTAGCGGGGCGAACACCGGGGAGCTGTTTTTT

v_call: TRBV19
clone_size: few
j_call: TRBJ2-3
d_call: TRBD2
cdr3_aa: CASSPSAGVADTQYF
cdr3_nt: TGTGCCAGTAGTCCGTCAGCGGGAGTAGCAGATACGCAGTATTTT

v_call: TRBV6-5
clone_size: -
j_call: TRBJ1-6
d_call: TRBD1
cdr3_aa: CASSRTGEHNSPLHF
cdr3_nt: TGTGCCAGCTCCAGGACAGGGGAACATAATTCACCCCTCCACTTT

v_call: TRBV18
clone_size: -
j_call: TRBJ1-2
d_call: -
cdr3_aa: CASSEGGRGYTF
cdr3_nt: TGTGCCAGCTCAGAGGGAGGTCGGGGCTACACCTTC

v_call: TRBV11-2
clone_size: -
j_call: TRBJ2-2
d_call: -
cdr3_aa: CASSLVAGELFF
cdr3_nt: TGTGCCAGCAGCTTAGTAGCAGGGGAGCTGTTTTTT

v_call: TRBV29-1
clone_size: -
j_call: TRBJ2-7
d_call: -
cdr3_aa: CSVVTARSSYEQYF
cdr3_nt: TGCAGCGTCGTGACAGCCCGAAGCTCCTACGAGCAGTACTTC

v_call: TRBV27
clone_size: -
j_call: TRBJ2-4
d_call: TRBD1
cdr3_aa: CASRTTGQGFGIQYF
cdr3_nt: TGTGCCAGCAGAACGACGGGACAGGGTTTTGGGATTCAGTACTTC

v_call: TRBV5-4
clone_size: -
j_call: TRBJ1-2
d_call: -
cdr3_aa: CASLRAGVSYGYTF
cdr3_nt: TGTGCCAGCCTGCGCGCGGGTGTCTCCTATGGCTACACCTTC

v_call: TRBV12-5
clone_size: -
j_call: TRBJ2-2
d_call: TRBD1
cdr3_aa: CASGLGTGNTGELFF
cdr3_nt: TGTGCTAGTGGTTTGGGGACAGGTAACACCGGGGAGCTGTTTTTT

v_call: TRBV9
clone_size: few
j_call: TRBJ2-3
d_call: TRBD1
cdr3_aa: CASSVDWTGGRNTQYF
cdr3_nt: TGTGCCAGCAGCGTAGATTGGACAGGGGGCAGGAATACGCAGTATTTT

v_call: TRBV2
clone_size: -
j_call: TRBJ2-2
d_call: -
cdr3_aa: CASSVGGANTGELFF
cdr3_nt: TGTGCCAGCAGTGTCGGCGGGGCGAACACCGGGGAGCTGTTTTTT

v_call: TRBV7-9
clone_size: -
j_call: TRBJ2-1
d_call: TRBD2
cdr3_aa: CASSLASGGHNEQFF
cdr3_nt: TGTGCCAGCAGCTTAGCTAGCGGGGGGCACAATGAGCAGTTCTTC

v_call: TRBV15
clone_size: -
j_call: TRBJ2-5
d_call: TRBD2
cdr3_aa: CATSRNLAGAGETQYF
cdr3_nt: TGTGCCACCAGCAGAAACCTAGCGGGAGCGGGCGAGACCCAGTACTTC

v_call: TRBV6-6
clone_size: -
j_call: TRBJ2-1
d_call: -
cdr3_aa: CASSPRGEQFF
cdr3_nt: TGTGCCAGCAGTCCACGGGGGGAGCAGTTCTTC

v_call: TRBV28
clone_size: -
j_call: TRBJ1-6
d_call: -
cdr3_aa: CASSSESSYNSPLHF
cdr3_nt: TGTGCCAGCAGTTCTGAGAGCTCCTATAATTCACCCCTCCACTTT

v_call: TRBV12-5
clone_size: -
j_call: TRBJ2-5
d_call: -
cdr3_aa: CASGRGKETQYF
cdr3_nt: TGTGCTAGTGGTAGGGGGAAGGAGACCCAGTACTTC

v_call: TRBV30
clone_size: -
j_call: TRBJ1-5
d_call: TRBD1
cdr3_aa: CAWRPGTGAEPQHF
cdr3_nt: TGTGCCTGGAGGCCCGGGACAGGAGCGGAGCCCCAGCATTTT

v_call: TRBV11-2
clone_size: once
j_call: TRBJ2-1
d_call: -
cdr3_aa: CASSFAPGEQFF
cdr3_nt: TGTGCCAGCAGCTTTGCGCCAGGTGAGCAGTTCTTC

v_call: TRBV7-8
clone_size: -
j_call: TRBJ2-1
d_call: TRBD2
cdr3_aa: CASSLAGGGSSYNEQFF
cdr3_nt: TGTGCCAGCAGCTTAGCTGGCGGGGGGAGCTCCTACAATGAGCAGTTCTTC

v_call: TRBV5-4
clone_size: -
j_call: TRBJ2-6
d_call: -
cdr3_aa: CASSGGRATGISGANVLTF
cdr3_nt: TGTGCCAGCAGCGGGGGGCGTGCGACAGGGATCTCTGGGGCCAACGTCCTGACTTTC

v_call: TRBV20-1
clone_size: -
j_call: TRBJ1-5
d_call: -
cdr3_aa: CSASRGRDQPQHF
cdr3_nt: TGCAGTGCTAGTCGTGGGAGGGATCAGCCCCAGCATTTT

v_call: TRBV7-9
clone_size: -
j_call: TRBJ1-2
d_call: TRBD1
cdr3_aa: CASSFQGAGYTF
cdr3_nt: TGTGCCAGCAGCTTCCAGGGGGCGGGCTACACCTTC

v_call: TRBV19
clone_size: -
j_call: TRBJ1-4
d_call: -
cdr3_aa: CASSSETGLSEKLFF
cdr3_nt: TGTGCCAGTAGTTCCGAGACGGGGTTGAGTGAAAAACTGTTTTTT

v_call: TRBV5-6
clone_size: -
j_call: TRBJ2-3
d_call: -
cdr3_aa: CASSLGALWLSDTQYF
cdr3_nt: TGTGCCAGCAGCTTGGGGGCTCTTTGGCTCTCAGATACGCAGTATTTT

v_call: TRBV12-3/TRBV12-4
clone_size: -
j_call: TRBJ2-1
d_call: -
cdr3_aa: CASSVPPGEQFF
cdr3_nt: TGTGCCAGCAGTGTCCCCCCGGGGGAGCAGTTCTTC

v_call: TRBV28
clone_size: -
j_call: TRBJ1-1
d_call: -
cdr3_aa: CASSLRQMQGSGAFF
cdr3_nt: TGTGCCAGCAGTTTAAGACAGATGCAGGGTAGCGGGGCTTTCTTT

v_call: TRBV15
clone_size: -
j_call: TRBJ2-5
d_call: -
cdr3_aa: CATSRDRGQETQYF
cdr3_nt: TGTGCCACCAGCAGAGATCGGGGTCAAGAGACCCAGTACTTC

v_call: TRBV7-2
clone_size: -
j_call: TRBJ2-1
d_call: -
cdr3_aa: CASRGGASNEQFF
cdr3_nt: TGTGCCAGCAGGGGGGGGGCCAGCAATGAGCAGTTCTTC

v_call: TRBV19
clone_size: once
j_call: TRBJ2-2
d_call: TRBD1
cdr3_aa: CASSPAGTGRLLPNTGELFF
cdr3_nt: TGTGCCAGTAGTCCAGCCGGGACAGGGCGTCTTTTACCGAACACCGGGGAGCTGTTTTTT

v_call: TRBV5-1
clone_size: -
j_call: TRBJ2-3
d_call: -
cdr3_aa: CASSPERDTQYF
cdr3_nt: TGCGCCAGCAGCCCAGAAAGAGATACGCAGTATTTT